The sequence of this T cell receptor (beta chain) was determined in a study of shared clonotypes between healthy human individuals. The study's findings and limits: Some naive CD4 clonotypes, around 5%, turned up in common across several donors.

With 0 bases removed from V and 4 bases from J, the gap between germline ends came to 13 bases. CDR3 length equals 16 residues. Germline CDR1 and CDR2: SGHNT and YYREEE (reference sequence). Only one count was recorded for this clone. The antigen remains undetermined. Subsets obtained from CD4+ cells comprised CD45RA+ naive and CD45RA-negative memory cells. Every subset's genomic DNA went evenly onto several immunoSEQ plates. Original data processing: ImmunoSEQ output lacked quality scores and full-length reads, limiting matched filtering. The assay was immunoSEQ multiplex PCR, and TCRdb's table has in-frame clones only and misses some. The D gene and trimming were derived from the DNA, and the V and J assignments and clone size from that table. The repertoire holds 1,400,000 or so clones, with approximately 98.5% as singletons.

The rearrangement links TRBV5-4 to TRBJ2-2; D is perhaps TRBD2 (5 bases). This clonotype was sampled from a man between 25 and 39 years old in good health. The sequencing sample was made of naive CD4+ T cells sorted from blood. The subset was: CD45RA+ positively selected. CDR3 DNA: TGTGCCAGCAGCTTGGAAACGGGGATGGGCACCGGGGAGCTGTTTTTT. It translates to CASSLETGMGTGELFF. Drawing the rest from reference TRBV5-4 and TRBJ2-2, the complete variable domain is ETGVTQSPTHLIKTRGQQVTLRCSSQSGHNTVSWYQQALGQGPQFIFQYYREEENGRGNFPPRFSGLQFPNYSSELNVNALELDDSALYLCASSLETGMGTGELFFGEGSRLTVL.